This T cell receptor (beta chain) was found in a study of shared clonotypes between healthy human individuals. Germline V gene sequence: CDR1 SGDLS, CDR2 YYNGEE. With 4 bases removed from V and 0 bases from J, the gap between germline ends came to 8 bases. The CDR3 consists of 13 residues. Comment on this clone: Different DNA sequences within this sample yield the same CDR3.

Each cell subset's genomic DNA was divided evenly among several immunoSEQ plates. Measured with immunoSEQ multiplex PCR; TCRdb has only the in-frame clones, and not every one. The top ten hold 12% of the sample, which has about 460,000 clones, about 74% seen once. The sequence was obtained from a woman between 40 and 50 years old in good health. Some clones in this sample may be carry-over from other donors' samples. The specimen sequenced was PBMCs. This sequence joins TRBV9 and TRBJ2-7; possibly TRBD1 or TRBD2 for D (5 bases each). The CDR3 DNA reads TGTGCCAGCAGCTCAGGGAGCTCCTACGAGCAGTACTTC. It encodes CASSSGSSYEQYF.